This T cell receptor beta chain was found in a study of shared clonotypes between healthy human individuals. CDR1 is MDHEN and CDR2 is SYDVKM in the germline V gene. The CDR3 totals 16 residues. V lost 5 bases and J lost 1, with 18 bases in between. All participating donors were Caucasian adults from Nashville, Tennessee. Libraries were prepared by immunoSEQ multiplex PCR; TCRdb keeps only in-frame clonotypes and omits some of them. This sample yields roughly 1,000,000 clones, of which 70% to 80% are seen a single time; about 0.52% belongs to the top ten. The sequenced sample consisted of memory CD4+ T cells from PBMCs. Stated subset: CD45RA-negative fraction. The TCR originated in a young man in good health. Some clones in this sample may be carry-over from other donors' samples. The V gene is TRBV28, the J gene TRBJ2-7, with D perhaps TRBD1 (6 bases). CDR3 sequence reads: CASSPFHLRGSYEQYF. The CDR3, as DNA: TGTGCCAGCAGTCCGTTTCATCTCAGGGGATCCTACGAGCAGTACTTC.